This TCR beta chain was observed in a study of regulatory T cells in long-lasting Graves disease. Study observations and caveats: Persistent Graves' patients showed less TCR diversity than newly diagnosed patients showed. With a small sample size, accuracy may have been reduced. TRBV28, TRBJ1-2 and TRBJ2-5 were segments that persistent disease favored.

Construction of the TCR beta libraries employed iRepertoire HTBI primers in conjunction with Arm-PCR of CDR3 regions. TCRdb reprocessed the multiplex PCR reads with MiXCR, giving one entry per CDR3 protein. This sample yields over 350,000 distinct CDR3 sequences, of which about a fifth are seen a single time; less than 25% belongs to the top ten. The V and J ends lost 0 bases and 7 bases respectively, with 7 bases between them. Per germline, CDR1 SGDLS and CDR2 YYNGEE. The CDR3 sequence is 13 residues long. This clonotype was picked up a small number of times. Its specificity is not known. Indicated time point: persistent/refractory GD, antithyroid drugs over 5 years with positive TRAb. TCR sequences were obtained from RNA taken from PBMCs.

This clonotype was sampled from a female donor with Graves disease. This rearrangement joins TRBV9 to TRBJ2-2; D gene unclear. The specimen comprised peripheral blood mononuclear cells (PBMCs), sampled when the disease was refractory, from a patient treated with antithyroid drugs. CDR3 residues: CASSVAGHGELFF. CDR3 in DNA: TGTGCCAGCAGCGTAGCTGGCCACGGGGAGCTGTTTTTT. Full variable domain (missing parts from reference TRBV9 and TRBJ2-2): DSGVTQTPKHLITATGQRVTLRCSPRSGDLSVYWYQQSLDQGLQFLIQYYNGEERAKGNILERFSAQQFPDLHSELNLSSLELGDSALYFCASSVAGHGELFFGEGSRLTVL.